What follows describes a single T cell receptor beta chain. Antigen specificity is unknown. They isolated at least 6 million PBMCs from each sample. This sample stems from a study of blood T cells in healthy people across ages. Germline values: CDR1 SGHRS, CDR2 YFSETQ. V lost 0 bases to trimming and J lost 0 bases; unmatched junction nucleotides: 20. The CDR3 is 21 amino acids. Then a second PCR, running roughly 7 to 12 cycles, was carried out with a sample-barcoded 5' primer and a J-beta primer mix. TCRdb recomputed calls from the 5' RACE reads with MiXCR, one row per CDR3 protein. The table shows about 1,400,000 distinct CDR3 sequences, with 42% occurring only once. Study results and caveats: Estimated diversity that came from one million T cells was considered an underestimate.

The sequencing sample was made of blood. The gene calls are TRBV5-1 and TRBJ2-7; TRBD2 matches 8 bases. This receptor was identified in a woman aged 18-29 years in good health. Here the CDR3 reads CASSLGSGVLQLAGGSYEQYF. The CDR3 DNA reads as TGCGCCAGCAGCTTGGGATCTGGGGTACTACAGTTGGCGGGAGGCTCCTACGAGCAGTACTTC.